These T cell receptor beta chains were read from a single sample in a study of T cell responses to AZD1222 COVID-19 vaccine. Only in-frame clones appear in the TCRdb table, and some are missing; sequencing was by immunoSEQ multiplex PCR. The sample shows 170,000 or so clones, 75% to 95% of them seen only once. The source material was peripheral blood, sampled on day 0 of AZD1222 vaccination. These receptors came from an adult in good health. CDR3s leave out the opening cysteine and the closing phenylalanine or tryptophan. Each record gives: clone size, V gene, J gene, CDR3 protein. Where a row states a size, it is once, few, many or the class of an expanded clone; other rows omit it.

>once|TRBV13|TRBJ2-2
ASSLGLKNTGELF
>NA|TRBV28|TRBJ1-2
ASSPLEQLYGYT
>once|TRBV9|TRBJ2-1
ASSVGTSGGQNEQF
>NA|TRBV28|TRBJ1-1
ASSATAMNTEAF
>NA|TRBV13|TRBJ1-1
ASSLVRGLATEAF
>NA|TRBV9|TRBJ1-1
ASSVAEGTEAF
>NA|TRBV30|TRBJ1-6
AWTGVVNNSPLH
>few|TRBV4-1|TRBJ1-1
ASSQELLKGVTEAF
>NA|TRBV20-1|TRBJ2-7
SASVGQGWYEQY
>NA|TRBV18|TRBJ1-1
ASSPPTPGPHTEAF
>once|TRBV19|TRBJ1-5
ASTDLTGANQPQH
>NA|TRBV2|TRBJ1-2
ASSEMVAGNGYGYT
>NA|TRBV24-1|TRBJ2-2
ATSPGLAGKNTGELF
>NA|TRBV2|TRBJ2-5
ASSSNALAGEETQY
>NA|TRBV3-1/TRBV3-2|TRBJ1-4
ASSQGATNEKLF
>NA|TRBV25-1|TRBJ2-1
ASSLRLREQF
>NA|TRBV5-4|TRBJ2-1
ASSLGTGDWNEQF
>NA|TRBV6-5|TRBJ1-5
ASRDGGQPQH
>NA|TRBV19|TRBJ1-1
ASSMGSGTGDSYKAF
>once|TRBV15|TRBJ2-1
ATSRGGGPYNEQF
>once|TRBV2|TRBJ2-7
ASSEGHTREQY
>NA|TRBV10-1|TRBJ1-1
ASSESTEGNTEAF
>NA|TRBV5-4|TRBJ2-3
ASSLELRLRTGPADTQY
>NA|TRBV28|TRBJ1-1
ASSLGGRREAF
>NA|TRBV4-1|TRBJ2-1
ASSLLVVGGGYNEQF
>NA|TRBV28|TRBJ2-2
ASCYGAGELF
>NA|TRBV28|TRBJ2-3
ALAKPSTDTQY
>NA|TRBV29-1|TRBJ1-2
SVASGSAYGYT
>NA|TRBV7-2|TRBJ1-2
ASSTRQGANYGYT
>NA|TRBV5-1|TRBJ1-6
ASSPDSLSSYNSPLH
>NA|TRBV28|TRBJ2-3
ASSYLDSN
>few|TRBV5-1|TRBJ1-5
ASSLSGEGNQPQH
>once|TRBV28|TRBJ1-4
ASSSQGAGDEKLF
>NA|TRBV9|TRBJ1-1
ASSEDRYTEAF
>NA|TRBV7-6|TRBJ2-7
ASSLAQGAGGDYEQY
>few|TRBV6-5|TRBJ1-1
ASRPGGLNTEAF
>NA|TRBV6-6|TRBJ2-7
ASSRADPGRGGEQY
>NA|TRBV27|TRBJ1-5
ASSFGGLLNQPQH
>NA|TRBV19|TRBJ2-7
ASSIVGRGYEQY
>NA|TRBV28|TRBJ1-5
ASSRGQGSSNQPQH
>NA|TRBV28|TRBJ2-3
ASIRTGGPRVYADTQY
>NA|TRBV9|TRBJ2-7
ASSVEASPTYYEQY